This TCR beta chain stems from a study of blood T cell repertoires in COVID-19. Profiling relied on immunoSEQ multiplex PCR, and the TCRdb table lists in-frame clones only, not all of them. The sample has about 180,000 clones; under 90% are singletons. Trimming removed 0 bases from V and 10 bases from J; junction bases left unmatched: 23. This CDR3 comprises 19 residues. Germline V gene sequence: CDR1 SGHNT, CDR2 YYREEE (reference sequence). Input material: peripheral blood. J is TRBJ1-1 and V is TRBV5-4; the match to TRBD1 covers 8 bases. The sequence came from a person aged 65 to 85 with COVID-19, enrolled during active disease. In DNA form, the CDR3 reads TGTGCCAGCAGCTTGGCATGGTCAGGGGGCGAGCCCGTTGCCGACCGAGCTTTCTTT. Residues: CASSLAWSGGEPVADRAFF. The full variable domain, in which reference TRBV5-4 and TRBJ1-1 provide the parts outside the CDR3, is ETGVTQSPTHLIKTRGQQVTLRCSSQSGHNTVSWYQQALGQGPQFIFQYYREEENGRGNFPPRFSGLQFPNYSSELNVNALELDDSALYLCASSLAWSGGEPVADRAFFGQGTRLTVV.